Below are 25 T cell receptor beta chains sequenced from a single sample in a study of response to subunit inactivated influenza vaccine (dated by TCRdb to 2017 to 2018). Libraries were made using RT-PCR. This sample was sequenced with an Illumina HiSeq 2500. The public reads were reanalyzed by TCRdb: fastp trimming at Q25, MiXCR alignment, in-frame beta chains only. Duplicate CDR3 protein sequences are folded into a single record with the most common DNA and genes. Within this sample are hundreds of thousands of distinct CDR3 sequences, with under 20% of them counted one time only. Jointly, the top ten make up approximately 10% of the sample. The sequences come from PBMCs from blood, collected roughly 5 days after vaccination. These receptors all stem from a man between 45 and 60 years old who received an inactivated influenza vaccine. Donor details come from another sample of the same person, matched by shared clones.

The CDR3 nucleotides read TGTGCCAGTACTACTATAGCTAGCGAGAACACCGGGGAGCTGTTTTTT. Its translation is CASTTIASENTGELFF. This chain links TRBV6-1 with TRBJ2-2, with D perhaps TRBD2 (6 bases). CDR3 length: 16 residues. The V gene's germline CDR1 is MNHNS and CDR2 SASEGT. The germline V and J ends were trimmed by 9 bases and 1 base, with 18 bases remaining between them.

This chain links TRBV7-8 with TRBJ2-7, with 8 nucleotides matching TRBD1. Germline V gives CDR1 SGHVS, CDR2 FQNEAQ. There are 14 residues in the CDR3. J was trimmed by 5 bases and V by 5 bases; bases with no gene match: 8. The DNA of the CDR3 is TGTGCCAGCAGCCCTCGGGACAGGTCTAACGAGCAGTACTTC. As protein: CASSPRDRSNEQYF.

This chain joins TRBV2 and TRBJ2-3, with D possibly called TRBD1 or TRBD2 (7 bases each). Trimming cost V 8 bases and J 4 bases, with 16 bases left between them. Germline lookup yields CDR1 SNHLY and CDR2 FYNNEI. The CDR3 extends over 14 amino acids. CDR3 nucleotide sequence: TGTGCCAGCGAAACAGGGGAGGGGGCAGATACGCAGTATTTT. Translation: CASETGEGADTQYF.

The rearrangement links TRBV27 to TRBJ2-7; D might be TRBD2 (7 bases). Germline V gene sequence: CDR1 MNHEY, CDR2 SMNVEV (reference sequence). The CDR3 has 13 amino acids. V lost 5 bases to trimming and J lost 7 bases, with 15 bases between them. The DNA for the CDR3 is TGTGCCAGCAGTAGGGGGAGGGCCGGAGAGCAGTACTTC. Its translation: CASSRGRAGEQYF.

The CDR3 coding sequence is TGTGCCAGCACAATAGGGACAGCTAACCCCTACGAGCAGTACTTC. This sequence encodes CASTIGTANPYEQYF. V and J are TRBV28 and TRBJ2-7; 7 bases are shared with TRBD1. The CDR3 is 15 amino acids. After removal of 7 bases from V and 2 bases from J, the junction contained 11 bases not matched to a gene. CDR1 is MDHEN, CDR2 SYDVKM, per germline.

This chain's CDR3 is CASSRGPARRGANVLTF. The CDR3 DNA sequence: TGTGCCAGCAGTCGGGGGCCAGCCAGGAGAGGGGCCAACGTCCTGACTTTC. The gene calls are TRBV27 and TRBJ2-6; D is tentatively TRBD1 or TRBD2 (6 bases each). V lost 5 bases and J 4 bases, leaving 18 bases between the germline ends. Germline V gene lookup returns CDR1 MNHEY and CDR2 SMNVEV (reference sequence). The CDR3 runs to 17 residues. The full variable domain, with the rest looked up from reference TRBV27 and TRBJ2-6, is EAQVTQNPRYLITVTGKKLTVTCSQNMNHEYMSWYRQDPGLGLRQIYYSMNVEVTDKGDVPEGYKVSRKEKRNFPLILESPSPNQTSLYFCASSRGPARRGANVLTFGAGSRLTVL.

This clonotype was counted a few times. The chain combines TRBV7-2 with TRBJ1-4; D is unresolved. Germline V lookup: CDR1 SGHTA, CDR2 FQGNSA. The germline V and J ends were trimmed by 7 bases and 5 bases, with 17 bases remaining between them. The CDR3 spans 15 residues. The CDR3 loop reads CASTPRKGPNEKLFF. Written as DNA, the CDR3 is TGTGCCAGCACCCCTCGAAAAGGGCCCAATGAAAAACTGTTTTTT.

This clonotype was detected only a few times. V and J are TRBV20-1 and TRBJ1-4; no clear D. Germline CDR1 DFQATT, CDR2 SNEGSKA (reference sequence). Trimming pared 2 bases from V and 0 bases from J, leaving 13 bases between. This CDR3 has 16 residues. The CDR3 DNA reads TGCAGTGCTAGAATACCCCCCGGGGCAACTAATGAAAAACTGTTTTTT. Translated: CSARIPPGATNEKLFF.

J is TRBJ2-5 and V is TRBV20-1; 12 positions agree with TRBD2. J gave up 5 bases and V 3 bases, and 7 bases lay outside the gene matches. CDR1 and CDR2 from the germline V gene are DFQATT and SNEGSKA (reference sequence). CDR3 size: 15 residues. DNA for the CDR3: TGCAGTGCTAGCTCTAGCGGGGGGGTGGTTGAGACCCAGTACTTC. Translation: CSASSSGGVVETQYF.

This clonotype was picked up many times. J is TRBJ1-4 and V is TRBV28; 8 positions agree with TRBD1. CDR1 is MDHEN, CDR2 SYDVKM, per germline. The CDR3 contains 15 residues. J was trimmed by 6 bases and V by 2 bases; bases with no gene match: 5. The CDR3 is CASSLGRGLYEKLFF. The CDR3 coding sequence is TGTGCCAGCAGTTTAGGCAGGGGGCTTTATGAAAAACTGTTTTTT.

This chain links TRBV29-1 with TRBJ1-1, with unresolved D. V dropped 4 bases and J dropped 6 bases, with 9 bases sitting between them. This CDR3 region has 11 residues. Per the germline V gene, CDR1 is SQVTM and CDR2 is ANQGSEA. The chain's CDR3 is CSVVPDSEAFF. CDR3 nucleotides: TGCAGCGTTGTCCCAGATTCTGAAGCTTTCTTT.

Many counts were recorded for this clonotype. This rearrangement joins TRBV12-3 or TRBV12-4 to TRBJ2-7; D could derive from TRBD1 or TRBD2 (5 bases each). Deletions cut 3 bases from V and 2 bases from J, with 8 bases between. The CDR3 sequence is 13 residues long. The CDR3 bases are TGTGCCAGCAGTTTCGGGGCCCCCTACGAGCAGTACTTC. It is translated as CASSFGAPYEQYF.

The genes are TRBV15 and TRBJ2-1, with D uncertain. With 1 base removed from V and 5 bases from J, the gap between germline ends came to 6 bases. This CDR3 is 13 amino acids long. Germline CDR1 LNHNV, CDR2 YYDKDF (reference sequence). The DNA of the CDR3 is TGTGCCACCAGCAGAGTCGACGACAATGAGCAGTTCTTC. Translating it yields CATSRVDDNEQFF.

This sequence joins TRBV20-1 and TRBJ2-1; 11 bases agree with TRBD2. Losses at the gene ends were 0 bases for V and 1 base for J; bases not matched to a gene: 11. Per germline, CDR1 DFQATT and CDR2 SNEGSKA (reference sequence). This CDR3 has 19 residues. Here the CDR3 reads CSARDPGGPSGRSYNEQFF. In DNA, the CDR3 is TGCAGTGCTAGAGATCCCGGTGGCCCTAGCGGGAGGTCCTACAATGAGCAGTTCTTC.

The J gene is TRBJ2-3, the V gene TRBV9; 12 bases are a match to TRBD2. After removal of 4 bases from V and 0 bases from J, the junction contained 6 bases not matched to a gene. The length of the CDR3 is 17 residues. Germline V gene sequence: CDR1 SGDLS, CDR2 YYNGEE. Here the CDR3 reads CASSLTSGGFSTDTQYF. CDR3 coding DNA: TGTGCCAGCAGCCTGACTAGCGGGGGCTTCAGCACAGATACGCAGTATTTT.

This clonotype was found a few times. The chain employs TRBV20-1 and TRBJ2-3; D may be TRBD2 (6 bases). Germline values: CDR1 DFQATT, CDR2 SNEGSKA (reference sequence). The V end was cut by 2 bases, the J end by 0 bases, with 18 bases between. CDR3 length: 17 residues. The CDR3 DNA follows: TGCAGTGCTAGACCAGGGAGGCACCGGGACAGCACAGATACGCAGTATTTT. It is translated as CSARPGRHRDSTDTQYF.

The table lists this clonotype with a few counts. The rearrangement joins TRBV24-1 to TRBJ2-1; D is possibly TRBD1 or TRBD2 (5 bases each). With 5 bases removed from V and 8 bases from J, the gap between germline ends came to 12 bases. The CDR3 loop spans 13 amino acids. Germline assignment: CDR1 KGHDR and CDR2 SFDVKD. In DNA, the CDR3 is TGTGCCACCAGTGTTGGGGGTTGGGATGAGCAGTTCTTC. Translating gives CATSVGGWDEQFF.

This clonotype has more than one count but fewer than ten. The V and J genes are TRBV7-8 and TRBJ2-7; D perhaps matches TRBD1 (6 bases). Germline values: CDR1 SGHVS, CDR2 FQNEAQ. The germline V and J ends were trimmed by 0 bases and 2 bases, with 11 bases remaining between them. There are 15 residues in the CDR3. In DNA form, the CDR3 reads TGTGCCAGCAGCTTAGCTCCCACAGGGACCTACGAGCAGTACTTC. It yields the protein CASSLAPTGTYEQYF.

The rearrangement links TRBV7-9 to TRBJ2-1; D is undetermined. Deletions cut 1 base from V and 8 bases from J, with 12 bases between. The CDR3 loop spans 14 amino acids. The germline V gene encodes CDR1 SEHNR and CDR2 FQNEAQ (reference sequence). The CDR3 spells CASSLERYGHEQFF. CDR3 coding DNA: TGTGCCAGCAGCTTAGAGAGGTACGGGCATGAGCAGTTCTTC.

This clonotype turned up a few times. The genes are TRBV4-1 and TRBJ2-5; 7 positions match TRBD1. CDR1 MGHRA and CDR2 YSYEKL come from the germline V gene. The V segment lost 8 bases and the J segment 4 bases; nucleotides outside the gene matches: 10. The CDR3 runs 14 residues. The DNA of the CDR3 is TGCGCCAGCCAAAAAACAGGGGTGGGAGAGACCCAGTACTTC. Translating gives CASQKTGVGETQYF.

This clonotype has only a few counts. The chain couples TRBV9 to TRBJ2-3; possibly TRBD1 for D (6 bases). V lost 3 bases, J lost 2 bases, and 16 bases lay in between. CDR3 length: 16 amino acids. Germline V gene sequence: CDR1 SGDLS, CDR2 YYNGEE. The CDR3 DNA follows: TGTGCCAGCAGCGCACAGGGCCGACCCCACACAGATACGCAGTATTTT. Amino acids: CASSAQGRPHTDTQYF.

This clonotype was found many times. This chain links TRBV7-2 with TRBJ2-7; TRBD1 is a possible D gene (6 bases). Trimming took off 5 bases at V and 3 bases at J, with 17 bases between the two ends. The CDR3 contains 15 residues. Germline lookup yields CDR1 SGHTA and CDR2 FQGNSA. This CDR3 reads CASSTDSYPIYEQYF. The DNA of the CDR3 is TGTGCCAGCAGCACGGACAGCTACCCAATCTACGAGCAGTACTTC.

J is TRBJ1-1 and V is TRBV6-6; D call uncertain. The CDR3 totals 12 residues. Trimming removed 0 bases at V and 6 bases at J, with 5 bases between. Germline V CDR1 and CDR2: MNHNY, SVGAGI (reference sequence). CDR3 nucleotides: TGTGCCAGCAGTTACTCGCAGGCTGAAGCTTTCTTT. It yields the protein CASSYSQAEAFF.

This chain uses TRBV5-6 with TRBJ2-1; TRBD2 aligns across 14 bases. Germline V gene data show CDR1 as SGHDT and CDR2 as YYEEEE. The CDR3 runs 19 residues. The ends lost 4 bases at V and 2 bases at J; junction bases unmatched: 11. The CDR3 nucleotides read TGTGCCAGCAGCATCCTCCACCTGACTAGCGGGAGGGCCTACAATGAGCAGTTCTTC. As protein: CASSILHLTSGRAYNEQFF.

This clonotype was seen ten or more times. This rearrangement joins TRBV4-2 to TRBJ2-7; TRBD2 is a possible D gene (5 bases). Trimming removed 0 bases at V and 3 bases at J, with 12 bases between. CDR1 and CDR2 (germline): LGHNA, YNFKEQ. CDR3 length: 15 amino acids. The CDR3 loop reads CASSQDDSGSYEQYF. CDR3 DNA sequence: TGTGCCAGCAGCCAAGATGATTCGGGGAGCTACGAGCAGTACTTC.